Presented here are 9 T cell receptor beta chains from one specimen sequenced in a study of chemoradiotherapy in HPV16-positive cancers. TCRdb's copy holds only in-frame clones and misses some; the assay was immunoSEQ multiplex PCR. The data contain roughly 14,000 clones, about nine tenths of them singletons. The material sequenced was blood, taken from a patient who underwent chemoradiotherapy. These receptors were collected from a human donor with HPV-associated anogenital cancer.

V gene TRBV6-4 combines with J gene TRBJ2-2; the D is unclear. Germline V gene lookup returns CDR1 MRHNA and CDR2 SNTAGT. The V and J ends lost 2 bases and 6 bases respectively, with 7 bases between them. The CDR3 has 13 amino acids. CDR3 bases: TGTGCCAGCAGTGACGAGTCATCCGGGGAGCTGTTTTTT. Its translation is CASSDESSGELFF.

The rearrangement links TRBV19 to TRBJ1-4, with D uncertain. CDR1 and CDR2 (germline): LNHDA, SQIVND (reference sequence). The CDR3 spans 14 residues. V dropped 5 bases and J dropped 4 bases, with 11 bases sitting between them. The CDR3 nucleotides read TGTGCCAGTAGTTCCGGGGTCCTTAATGAAAAACTGTTTTTT. Its translation is CASSSGVLNEKLFF. Combining the CDR3 with reference TRBV19 and TRBJ1-4 gives the whole variable domain DGGITQSPKYLFRKEGQNVTLSCEQNLNHDAMYWYRQDPGQGLRLIYYSQIVNDFQKGDIAEGYSVSREKKESFPLTVTSAQKNPTAFYLCASSSGVLNEKLFFGSGTQLSVL.

The chain carries TRBV11-3 and TRBJ2-4; D not certain. The CDR3 sequence is 13 residues long. From germline, CDR1 is SGHNT and CDR2 YENEEA. The V end lost 3 bases, the J end lost 0 bases, and 3 bases lay between the germline ends. The CDR3 DNA reads TGTGCCAGCAGCTTCCTAGCCAAAAACATTCAGTACTTC. Translating gives CASSFLAKNIQYF.

Here the CDR3 DNA reads TGTGCCTGGCAAACAGCGAACACCGGGGAGCTGTTTTTT. It translates to CAWQTANTGELFF. The rearrangement uses TRBV30 and TRBJ2-2, with no clear D. Germline loops: CDR1 GTSNPN, CDR2 SVGIG (reference sequence). The CDR3 runs to 13 residues. V was clipped by 5 bases and J by 0 bases, with 7 bases between them.

This sequence joins TRBV7-9 and TRBJ2-5; 10 positions match TRBD1. Germline CDR1 SEHNR, CDR2 FQNEAQ (reference sequence). The V gene end was trimmed by 5 bases and the J gene end by 7 bases; junction bases not matched to a gene: 7. The CDR3 is 14 amino acids. CDR3 loop: CASSPARDRGTQYF. CDR3 in DNA: TGTGCCAGCAGCCCCGCCAGGGACAGGGGGACCCAGTACTTC. Supplemented by reference TRBV7-9 and TRBJ2-5, the full variable domain reads DTGVSQNPRHKITKRGQNVTFRCDPISEHNRLYWYRQTLGQGPEFLTYFQNEAQLEKSRLLSDRFSAERPKGSFSTLEIQRTEQGDSAMYLCASSPARDRGTQYFGPGTRLLVL.

The table lists this clone with a count of one. This rearrangement joins TRBV18 to TRBJ1-2, with a possible D match to TRBD1 (6 bases). V was trimmed by 5 bases and J by 2 bases, leaving 24 bases between them. Germline V CDR1 and CDR2: KGHSH, LQKENI. The CDR3 is made up of 18 amino acids. CDR3 coding DNA: TGTGCCAGCTCAGATCGAGTTACAGGGATGGAGGAAAACTATGGCTACACCTTC. Translation: CASSDRVTGMEENYGYTF.

The chain links TRBV19 to TRBJ1-1; D unclear. The CDR3 consists of 13 residues. Germline loops: CDR1 LNHDA, CDR2 SQIVND (reference sequence). Trimming left V 4 bases short and J 5 bases short, with 11 bases between. Here the CDR3 DNA reads TGTGCCAGTAGTACGGGATATGCTACTGAAGCTTTCTTT. Protein sequence: CASSTGYATEAFF.

This chain links TRBV19 with TRBJ2-7, with D uncertain. Germline V CDR1 and CDR2: LNHDA, SQIVND (reference sequence). Trimming removed 5 bases from V and 2 bases from J, with 10 bases in between. There are 13 residues in the CDR3. The CDR3 loop reads CASSLGHPYEQYF. In DNA form, the CDR3 reads TGTGCCAGTAGTCTCGGGCATCCCTACGAGCAGTACTTC.

The chain employs TRBV6-1 and TRBJ2-3; D is ambiguous. The ends were cut back, 4 bases at V and 3 bases at J, with 8 bases in the middle. The CDR3 length is 13 residues. Germline loops: CDR1 MNHNS, CDR2 SASEGT. The CDR3 here is CASSVVRTDTQYF. CDR3 nucleotides: TGTGCCAGCAGTGTGGTAAGAACAGATACGCAGTATTTT.